This T cell receptor (beta chain) appears in the sequencing data of a study of OX40 agonist ivuxolimab in advanced cancers. This CDR3 contains 15 residues. CDR1 MNHNY and CDR2 SVGAGI come from the germline V gene (reference sequence). With 0 bases clipped from V and 4 bases from J, the junction kept 4 bases outside the gene matches. Clones were read by immunoSEQ multiplex PCR, and TCRdb kept only the in-frame ones, dropping some. The sample has under 25,000 clones, 83% seen once. Regarding this clone: Its antigen is not known.

Study-wide findings and caveats: The expanded peripheral T cells' antigen specificity was not determined.

This rearrangement joins TRBV6-6 to TRBJ1-1; 8 bases line up with TRBD1. This sequence originates from an adult with an advanced solid tumor such as melanoma, head and neck, liver or kidney cancer. The source was CD4+ or CD8+ T cells sorted from blood, collected in a trial of the OX40 agonist ivuxolimab. The CDR3, as DNA: TGTGCCAGCAGTTACTCGAGAACAGGGGGCACTGAAGCTTTCTTT. Translation gives CASSYSRTGGTEAFF.